The 18 T cell receptor beta chains presented below share a single source sample, sequenced in a study of cytomegalovirus exposure and HLA in healthy donors. The primer mix had 60 Vbeta and 13 Jbeta primers. The method was immunoSEQ multiplex PCR; TCRdb's version includes in-frame clones alone and lacks a portion of them. The table lists roughly 120,000 clones, roughly 82% of them singletons, with approximately 3.7% in the top ten. Material for sequencing was PBMCs. The receptors derive from a human donor in good health.

The chain recombines TRBV7-9 with TRBJ2-1; 7 nucleotides align to TRBD2. The germline V gene has CDR1 SEHNR and CDR2 FQNEAQ (reference sequence). The V gene end was trimmed by 3 bases and the J gene end by 5 bases; junction bases not matched to a gene: 16. The CDR3 is 18 residues long. CDR3 in DNA: TGTGCCAGCAGCTTTATAAGGGGCGGGAGAAACGTTAACAATGAGCAGTTCTTC. It specifies CASSFIRGGRNVNNEQFF. Using reference TRBV7-9 and TRBJ2-1 for the parts outside the CDR3, the full variable domain is DTGVSQNPRHKITKRGQNVTFRCDPISEHNRLYWYRQTLGQGPEFLTYFQNEAQLEKSRLLSDRFSAERPKGSFSTLEIQRTEQGDSAMYLCASSFIRGGRNVNNEQFFGPGTRLTVL.

The gene calls are TRBV27 and TRBJ1-5; no firm D call. CDR1 is MNHEY and CDR2 is SMNVEV in the germline V gene (reference sequence). V lost 8 bases and J lost 1, with 15 bases in between. The CDR3 consists of 15 residues. The CDR3 loop is CASVRPRASNQPQHF. In DNA, the CDR3 is TGTGCCAGCGTTCGCCCGAGAGCGAGCAATCAGCCCCAGCATTTT.

The V and J genes are TRBV25-1 and TRBJ1-6; D is unclear. CDR3 size: 16 residues. Germline CDR1 is MGHDK and CDR2 is SYGVNS. Between the trimmed V and J ends, which lost 1 base and 5 bases, there was a span of 12 bases. The CDR3 DNA sequence: TGTGCCAGCAGTGAATTCCGTAGTCCCAATAATTCACCCCTCCACTTT. It yields the protein CASSEFRSPNNSPLHF. Based on the CDR3 plus reference TRBV25-1 and TRBJ1-6, the full variable domain is EADIYQTPRYLVIGTGKKITLECSQTMGHDKMYWYQQDPGMELHLIHYSYGVNSTEKGDLSSESTVSRIRTEHFPLTLESARPSHTSQYLCASSEFRSPNNSPLHFGNGTRLTVT.

The rearrangement links TRBV7-8 to TRBJ2-1; 15 bases map to TRBD2. The CDR3 has 16 residues. With V trimmed by 5 bases and J by 12 bases, 11 bases remained unmatched. Per the germline V gene, CDR1 is SGHVS and CDR2 is FQNEAQ. CDR3 in DNA: TGTGCCAGCAGCCCCATTGGGACTAGCGGGAGGTTTTGGCAGTTCTTC. This translates into CASSPIGTSGRFWQFF.

The chain recombines TRBV28 with TRBJ1-2; a possible D gene is TRBD1 (5 bases). The CDR3 extends over 15 amino acids. The germline V gene encodes CDR1 MDHEN and CDR2 SYDVKM. Trimming left V 5 bases short and J 3 bases short, with 16 bases between. The CDR3 loop reads CASSPSSGGDYGYTF. As DNA, the CDR3 is TGTGCCAGCAGTCCCTCATCGGGGGGGGACTATGGCTACACCTTC.

The gene calls are TRBV10-3 and TRBJ2-2; D unresolved. Germline V lookup: CDR1 ENHRY, CDR2 SYGVKD. V lost 10 bases and J 3 bases, leaving 12 bases between the germline ends. The CDR3 covers 13 residues. In DNA form, the CDR3 reads TGTGCCACCCTTGTCCGGGACACCGGGGAGCTGTTTTTT. Protein: CATLVRDTGELFF.

The genes are TRBV5-1 and TRBJ1-2, with D tentatively TRBD1 (5 bases). The V end was cut by 3 bases, the J end by 4 bases, with 13 bases between. CDR3 length: 14 amino acids. Germline CDR1 and CDR2: SGHRS and YFSETQ. The CDR3 loop reads CASSSLTGGYGYTF. The CDR3 bases are TGCGCCAGCAGCTCTCTAACAGGTGGCTATGGCTACACCTTC.

This clone was picked up one time. The genes are TRBV29-1 and TRBJ2-3; TRBD2 is a possible D gene (6 bases). The germline V gene has CDR1 SQVTM and CDR2 ANQGSEA. The CDR3 totals 14 residues. Trimming stripped 7 bases from V and 2 bases from J, with 16 bases between. Written as DNA, the CDR3 is TGCAGCGCCGCACTAGCACCTTACACAGATACGCAGTATTTT. This encodes CSAALAPYTDTQYF.

The chain combines TRBV27 with TRBJ2-2, with TRBD2 matching over 10 bases. The V and J ends lost 4 bases and 8 bases, in that order; junction bases with no gene match: 1. The CDR3 extends over 13 amino acids. Germline CDR1 and CDR2: MNHEY and SMNVEV (reference sequence). The CDR3 DNA is TGTGCCAGCAGTTCGGGACTAGCGGGGGAGCTGTTTTTT. Its protein is CASSSGLAGELFF.

The gene calls are TRBV14 and TRBJ2-7; TRBD1 is a possible D gene (6 bases). This CDR3 is 14 amino acids long. Trimming removed 4 bases at V and 2 bases at J, with 12 bases between. Germline values: CDR1 SGHDN, CDR2 FVKESK. CDR3 sequence reads: CASSRLAGAYEQYF. The CDR3 DNA reads TGTGCCAGCAGCCGCCTGGCAGGGGCCTACGAGCAGTACTTC.

The gene calls are TRBV6-5 and TRBJ2-4, with D unresolved. Looked up from germline, CDR1 is MNHEY and CDR2 is SVGAGI. Trimming pared 6 bases from V and 5 bases from J, leaving 17 bases between. The CDR3 covers 15 residues. The CDR3 bases are TGTGCCAGCAGCCAAAACTTTGGTAGCCAAAACATTCAGTACTTC. Translation: CASSQNFGSQNIQYF.

The CDR3 region is CASRGGQGKFQPQHF. The CDR3 DNA is TGTGCCAGCAGGGGGGGACAGGGTAAGTTTCAGCCCCAGCATTTT. V gene TRBV28 combines with J gene TRBJ1-5, with 9 bases aligning to TRBD1. Germline loops: CDR1 MDHEN, CDR2 SYDVKM. V trimming: 6 bases; J trimming: 6 bases; junction bases outside the gene matches: 9. The CDR3 runs to 15 residues.

This clone was found a few times. The genes are TRBV10-3 and TRBJ2-1, with 7 bases that match TRBD2. This CDR3 comprises 18 residues. Trimming cost V 3 bases and J 0 bases; bases outside gene matches: 11. In germline, CDR1 is ENHRY, CDR2 SYGVKD. The CDR3: CAISELIAGFSSYNEQFF. The DNA of the CDR3 is TGTGCCATCAGTGAATTAATAGCGGGTTTTAGCTCCTACAATGAGCAGTTCTTC.

The V gene is TRBV7-9, the J gene TRBJ2-5; 10 bases align to TRBD1. The germline V gene has CDR1 SEHNR and CDR2 FQNEAQ (reference sequence). The CDR3 runs 16 residues. Trimming removed 5 bases from V and 1 base from J; junction bases left unmatched: 7. For the CDR3, the DNA is TGTGCCAGCAGCCCAGCAGGACAGGGGGTCCAAGAGACCCAGTACTTC. This encodes CASSPAGQGVQETQYF.

The chain is built from TRBV27 and TRBJ2-3, with unresolved D. Germline CDR1 reads MNHEY; CDR2 reads SMNVEV (reference sequence). V was trimmed by 2 bases and J by 6 bases, leaving 6 bases between them. The CDR3 spans 12 residues. The CDR3 bases are TGTGCCAGCAGTTTACTGAGGGATACGCAGTATTTT. It yields the protein CASSLLRDTQYF.

This clone was counted a single time. The gene calls are TRBV7-2 and TRBJ2-7; 7 bases align to TRBD2. CDR1 is SGHTA, CDR2 FQGNSA, per germline. With V trimmed by 2 bases and J by 0 bases, 7 bases remained unmatched. The CDR3 is 16 amino acids. CDR3 region: CASSLTASGRSYEQYF. Written as DNA, the CDR3 is TGTGCCAGCAGCTTAACGGCTAGCGGCCGCTCCTACGAGCAGTACTTC.

The chain recombines TRBV5-1 with TRBJ1-2; unclear D gene. Germline V lookup: CDR1 SGHRS, CDR2 YFSETQ. Trimming shortened V by 4 bases and J by 7 bases, and 20 bases separated the two germline ends. The CDR3 totals 15 residues. CDR3 in amino acids: CASSVGGEAVRGYTF. The CDR3 coding sequence is TGCGCCAGCAGCGTTGGCGGGGAAGCGGTGCGTGGCTACACCTTC.

The rearrangement links TRBV5-1 to TRBJ1-1; 8 positions agree with TRBD1. Germline V gene data show CDR1 as SGHRS and CDR2 as YFSETQ. The CDR3 is 16 residues long. J gave up 4 bases and V 0 bases, and 8 bases lay outside the gene matches. CDR3 bases: TGCGCCAGCAGCTTGGCCCTGTTACAGGGGGGCACTGAAGCTTTCTTT. It encodes CASSLALLQGGTEAFF.